This TCR beta chain was obtained from a study of blood T cell repertoires in COVID-19. Study details: There were acute and convalescent COVID-19 samples, and they came from the United States, Italy and Spain. PBMCs, B-cell-depleted T cells, or T cells provided the cDNA or gDNA that made up the material.

The CDR3 covers 14 residues. The germline gives CDR1 SGHRS, CDR2 YFSETQ. Trimming took off 2 bases at V and 4 bases at J, with 9 bases between the two ends. Libraries were prepared by immunoSEQ multiplex PCR; TCRdb keeps only in-frame clonotypes and omits some of them. Among roughly 65,000 clones, about 85% were seen once, and the ten largest hold under 40%. This sequence originates from a woman older than 75 with active or convalescent COVID-19. Material: peripheral blood. The chain carries TRBV5-1 and TRBJ1-4; no firm D call. The CDR3 reads CASSFDTGNEKLFF. CDR3 coding DNA: TGCGCCAGCAGCTTCGACACCGGTAATGAAAAACTGTTTTTT.